One sample yielded the 9 T cell receptor beta chains listed below, sequenced in a study of T cell changes during pregnancy in multiple sclerosis. Some clones are missing from TCRdb's copy, which holds only in-frame ones; the method was immunoSEQ multiplex PCR. Of about 41,000 clones listed, 90% were seen once; the top ten hold about 9%. The source material was CD8+ T cells from peripheral blood mononuclear cells, sampled in the first trimester of pregnancy. The receptors come from a female donor with multiple sclerosis, enrolled in a pregnancy study.

The rearrangement links TRBV6-1 to TRBJ1-5; no clear D gene. The germline V gene encodes CDR1 MNHNS and CDR2 SASEGT. V lost 2 bases, J lost 8 bases, and 19 bases lay in between. The CDR3 runs to 16 residues. This CDR3 reads CASSETLLRVNEPQHF. The CDR3 DNA is TGTGCCAGCAGTGAAACGTTATTAAGAGTAAACGAGCCCCAGCATTTT.

The chain carries TRBV25-1 and TRBJ2-1; a weak D match, TRBD2 (6 bases). The CDR3 is made up of 14 amino acids. The ends were cut back, 3 bases at V and 9 bases at J, with 15 bases in the middle. Looked up from germline, CDR1 is MGHDK and CDR2 is SYGVNS. CDR3 sequence: CASSDGGVLGEQFF. In nucleotides, the CDR3 is TGTGCCAGCAGTGATGGAGGGGTGTTAGGTGAGCAGTTCTTC.

V gene TRBV7-2 combines with J gene TRBJ2-7, with D possibly matching TRBD2 (6 bases). From germline, CDR1 is SGHTA and CDR2 FQGNSA. The CDR3 consists of 12 residues. V lost 3 bases, J lost 7 bases, and 10 bases lay in between. CDR3 nucleotide sequence: TGTGCCAGCAGCTTTCCGACTAGGGAGCAGTACTTC. Residues: CASSFPTREQYF.

This sequence joins TRBV29-1 and TRBJ2-3; maybe TRBD1 (5 bases). V was pared by 4 bases and J by 2 bases, with 10 bases between. This CDR3 has 13 amino acids. The germline CDR1 and CDR2 sequences are SQVTM and ANQGSEA. In DNA form, the CDR3 reads TGCAGCGTTGTGGTAGGGGCCACAGATACGCAGTATTTT. Translation: CSVVVGATDTQYF.

This rearrangement joins TRBV4-3 to TRBJ1-6, with TRBD1 matching over 7 bases. V gave up 1 base and J gave up 12 bases; unmatched junction bases: 3. Germline-derived CDR1 and CDR2 are LGHNA and YSLEER. CDR3 length: 13 amino acids. The CDR3 sequence is CASSQGRGLPLHF. The CDR3 DNA is TGCGCCAGCAGCCAAGGGAGGGGGCTACCCCTCCACTTT.

This clone was detected once. In DNA, the CDR3 is TGTGCCAGCAGCTTCCCAGGAGGGGCAGACTATGGCTACACCTTC. Translating it yields CASSFPGGADYGYTF. This chain joins TRBV5-6 and TRBJ1-2; a weak D match, TRBD1 (5 bases). The CDR3 is 15 residues long. V lost 2 bases to trimming and J lost 3 bases, with 14 bases between them. Germline CDR1 is SGHDT and CDR2 is YYEEEE.

This clone was observed once. The chain joins TRBV25-1 to TRBJ2-3, with D maybe TRBD2 (6 bases). V lost 4 bases and J 9 bases, leaving 17 bases between the germline ends. Germline CDR1 MGHDK, CDR2 SYGVNS. The CDR3 sequence is 14 residues long. As DNA, the CDR3 is TGTGCCAGCAGTGGTCAAGCCCGCGGGGACACGCAGTATTTT. It translates to CASSGQARGDTQYF.

This rearrangement joins TRBV27 to TRBJ1-5, with D possibly TRBD1 on 5 matching bases. The germline gives CDR1 MNHEY, CDR2 SMNVEV (reference sequence). V was clipped by 6 bases and J by 5 bases, with 17 bases between them. CDR3 length: 15 amino acids. The CDR3 bases are TGTGCCAGCAGCCCGAACCGCGACAGCGATCAGCCCCAGCATTTT. It translates to CASSPNRDSDQPQHF.

This chain links TRBV5-8 with TRBJ1-5; TRBD1 might be the D (6 bases). The ends were cut back, 4 bases at V and 0 bases at J, with 11 bases in the middle. The CDR3 sequence is 15 residues long. Germline V gene sequence: CDR1 SGHTS, CDR2 YDEGEE. The chain's CDR3 is CASSPNRDSNQPQHF. Here the CDR3 DNA reads TGTGCCAGCAGCCCAAACAGGGATAGCAATCAGCCCCAGCATTTT.